The TCR beta chain under discussion was sequenced for a study of T cells in Graves' hyperthyroidism and ophthalmopathy. This CDR3 region has 15 residues. V lost 0 bases to trimming and J lost 7 bases, with 15 bases between them. The germline V gene encodes CDR1 LGHNA and CDR2 YSLEER. From RNA transcripts, TCR beta CDR3 regions were amplified. During a first-round RT-PCR of the TCR CDR3, the HTBI primer set was used. TCRdb analysed the multiplex PCR reads with MiXCR anew, one entry per CDR3 protein. This sample has approximately 690,000 distinct CDR3 sequences, with 20% found just once. The chain employs TRBV4-3 and TRBJ1-2; D gene uncertain. The clonotype originates from a man aged 25-40 years with Graves' ophthalmopathy. Input material: blood. The CDR3 loop reads CASSQDAPRGGGYTF. CDR3 bases: TGCGCCAGCAGCCAAGATGCCCCCAGAGGTGGTGGCTACACCTTC.